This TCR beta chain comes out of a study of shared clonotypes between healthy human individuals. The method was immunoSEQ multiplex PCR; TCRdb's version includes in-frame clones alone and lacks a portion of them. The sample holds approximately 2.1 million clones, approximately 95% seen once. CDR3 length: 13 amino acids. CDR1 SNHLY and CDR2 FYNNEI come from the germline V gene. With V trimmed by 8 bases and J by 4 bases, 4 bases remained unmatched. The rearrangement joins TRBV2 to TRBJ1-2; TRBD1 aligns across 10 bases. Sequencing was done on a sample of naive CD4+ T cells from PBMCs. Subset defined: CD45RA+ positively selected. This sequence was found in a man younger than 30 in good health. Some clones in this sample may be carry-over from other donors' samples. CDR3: CASGGQGFYGYTF. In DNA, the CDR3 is TGTGCCAGCGGGGGACAGGGGTTCTATGGCTACACCTTC.